This T cell receptor beta chain was obtained from a study of T cells in Graves' hyperthyroidism and ophthalmopathy. The CDR3 regions of TCR beta were amplified from RNA transcripts. When the TCR CDR3 underwent first-round RT-PCR, the HTBI primer set was used. TCRdb re-called the multiplex PCR reads through MiXCR, storing one row per CDR3 protein. Here the sample spans a few hundred thousand distinct CDR3 sequences, about half being singletons. It was considered stable Graves' hyperthyroidism when ophthalmopathy did not progress within 18 months. Trimming took 6 bases from V and 3 from J, leaving 5 bases between them. CDR1 and CDR2 (germline): KGHSH, LQKENI. The length of the CDR3 is 12 residues.

The clonotype originates from a woman aged 18 to 35 with Graves' hyperthyroidism. What was sequenced was peripheral blood or thyroid tissue (not recorded which). The chain combines TRBV18 with TRBJ2-2; D remains ambiguous. CDR3 in amino acids: CASSKDTGELFF. DNA for the CDR3: TGTGCCAGCTCCAAAGACACCGGGGAGCTGTTTTTT.